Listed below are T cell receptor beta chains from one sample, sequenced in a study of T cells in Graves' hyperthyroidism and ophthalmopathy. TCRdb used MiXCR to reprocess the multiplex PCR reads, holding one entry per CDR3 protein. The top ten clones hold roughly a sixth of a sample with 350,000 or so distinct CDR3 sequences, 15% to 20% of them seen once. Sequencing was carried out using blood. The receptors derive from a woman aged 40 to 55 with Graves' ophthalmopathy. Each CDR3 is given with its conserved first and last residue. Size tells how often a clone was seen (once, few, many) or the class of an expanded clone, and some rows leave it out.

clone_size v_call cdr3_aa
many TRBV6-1 CASSGDIGELFF
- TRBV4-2 CASSQPGYPNLAGGRDYEQYF
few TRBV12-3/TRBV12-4 CASTLGGLTNTGELFF
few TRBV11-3 CASSLGTTRGETQYF
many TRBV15 CATSSTGTQQETQYF
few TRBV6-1 CASSDRMNTEAFF
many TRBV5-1 CASSYGGRSSYEQYF
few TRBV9 CASIVEGGSANTGELFF
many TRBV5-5 CASSLQGADSNQPRHF
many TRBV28 CASSSNGAHKNIQYF
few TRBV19 CACGQVNTGELFF
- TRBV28 CASKQDNTGELFF
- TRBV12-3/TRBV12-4 CASKVVGADTGELFF
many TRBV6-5 CASSFEGINGNTIYF
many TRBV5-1 CASKVFPTGGGTEAFF
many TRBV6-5 CASRHDRSYTF
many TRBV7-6 CASSFPGTGIQETQYF
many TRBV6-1 CASNSVGLGTGELFF
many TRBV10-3 CAIQRGDSGNTIYF
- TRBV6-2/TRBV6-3 CASSYSPGQETQYF
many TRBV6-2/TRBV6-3 CASSYGTGEQYF
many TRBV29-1 CSVDEPYTGELFF